This T cell receptor (beta chain) was captured in a study of cytomegalovirus exposure and HLA in healthy donors. The CDR3 length is 18 residues. Generated by immunoSEQ multiplex PCR, the TCRdb table keeps only in-frame clones and is missing some. Here the sample spans some 90,000 clones, roughly 96% being singletons. What was sequenced was PBMCs. The sequence was obtained from a man between 18 and 29 years old in good health and CMV-seronegative. The chain couples TRBV21-1 to TRBJ2-7; TRBD2 was called by the table and not checked on the DNA. TRBV21-1 is termed a pseudogene. The CDR3 DNA reads as TGTGCCAGCAGCAGCCGTAGAGAGCGGACTAGCGGCACCTACGAGCAGTACTTC. Protein: CASSSRRERTSGTYEQYF.